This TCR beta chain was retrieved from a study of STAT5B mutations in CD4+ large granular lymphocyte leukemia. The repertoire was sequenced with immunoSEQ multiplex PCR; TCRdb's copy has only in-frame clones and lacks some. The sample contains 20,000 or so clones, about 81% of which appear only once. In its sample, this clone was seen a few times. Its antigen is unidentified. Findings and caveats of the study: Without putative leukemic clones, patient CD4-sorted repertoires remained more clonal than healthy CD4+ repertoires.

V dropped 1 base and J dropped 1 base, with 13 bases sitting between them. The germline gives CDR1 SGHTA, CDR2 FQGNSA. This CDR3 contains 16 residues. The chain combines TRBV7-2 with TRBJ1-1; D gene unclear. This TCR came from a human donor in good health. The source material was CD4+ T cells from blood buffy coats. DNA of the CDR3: TGTGCCAGCAGCTTAGAAGTGGGAAGTGGGAACACTGAAGCTTTCTTT. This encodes CASSLEVGSGNTEAFF.